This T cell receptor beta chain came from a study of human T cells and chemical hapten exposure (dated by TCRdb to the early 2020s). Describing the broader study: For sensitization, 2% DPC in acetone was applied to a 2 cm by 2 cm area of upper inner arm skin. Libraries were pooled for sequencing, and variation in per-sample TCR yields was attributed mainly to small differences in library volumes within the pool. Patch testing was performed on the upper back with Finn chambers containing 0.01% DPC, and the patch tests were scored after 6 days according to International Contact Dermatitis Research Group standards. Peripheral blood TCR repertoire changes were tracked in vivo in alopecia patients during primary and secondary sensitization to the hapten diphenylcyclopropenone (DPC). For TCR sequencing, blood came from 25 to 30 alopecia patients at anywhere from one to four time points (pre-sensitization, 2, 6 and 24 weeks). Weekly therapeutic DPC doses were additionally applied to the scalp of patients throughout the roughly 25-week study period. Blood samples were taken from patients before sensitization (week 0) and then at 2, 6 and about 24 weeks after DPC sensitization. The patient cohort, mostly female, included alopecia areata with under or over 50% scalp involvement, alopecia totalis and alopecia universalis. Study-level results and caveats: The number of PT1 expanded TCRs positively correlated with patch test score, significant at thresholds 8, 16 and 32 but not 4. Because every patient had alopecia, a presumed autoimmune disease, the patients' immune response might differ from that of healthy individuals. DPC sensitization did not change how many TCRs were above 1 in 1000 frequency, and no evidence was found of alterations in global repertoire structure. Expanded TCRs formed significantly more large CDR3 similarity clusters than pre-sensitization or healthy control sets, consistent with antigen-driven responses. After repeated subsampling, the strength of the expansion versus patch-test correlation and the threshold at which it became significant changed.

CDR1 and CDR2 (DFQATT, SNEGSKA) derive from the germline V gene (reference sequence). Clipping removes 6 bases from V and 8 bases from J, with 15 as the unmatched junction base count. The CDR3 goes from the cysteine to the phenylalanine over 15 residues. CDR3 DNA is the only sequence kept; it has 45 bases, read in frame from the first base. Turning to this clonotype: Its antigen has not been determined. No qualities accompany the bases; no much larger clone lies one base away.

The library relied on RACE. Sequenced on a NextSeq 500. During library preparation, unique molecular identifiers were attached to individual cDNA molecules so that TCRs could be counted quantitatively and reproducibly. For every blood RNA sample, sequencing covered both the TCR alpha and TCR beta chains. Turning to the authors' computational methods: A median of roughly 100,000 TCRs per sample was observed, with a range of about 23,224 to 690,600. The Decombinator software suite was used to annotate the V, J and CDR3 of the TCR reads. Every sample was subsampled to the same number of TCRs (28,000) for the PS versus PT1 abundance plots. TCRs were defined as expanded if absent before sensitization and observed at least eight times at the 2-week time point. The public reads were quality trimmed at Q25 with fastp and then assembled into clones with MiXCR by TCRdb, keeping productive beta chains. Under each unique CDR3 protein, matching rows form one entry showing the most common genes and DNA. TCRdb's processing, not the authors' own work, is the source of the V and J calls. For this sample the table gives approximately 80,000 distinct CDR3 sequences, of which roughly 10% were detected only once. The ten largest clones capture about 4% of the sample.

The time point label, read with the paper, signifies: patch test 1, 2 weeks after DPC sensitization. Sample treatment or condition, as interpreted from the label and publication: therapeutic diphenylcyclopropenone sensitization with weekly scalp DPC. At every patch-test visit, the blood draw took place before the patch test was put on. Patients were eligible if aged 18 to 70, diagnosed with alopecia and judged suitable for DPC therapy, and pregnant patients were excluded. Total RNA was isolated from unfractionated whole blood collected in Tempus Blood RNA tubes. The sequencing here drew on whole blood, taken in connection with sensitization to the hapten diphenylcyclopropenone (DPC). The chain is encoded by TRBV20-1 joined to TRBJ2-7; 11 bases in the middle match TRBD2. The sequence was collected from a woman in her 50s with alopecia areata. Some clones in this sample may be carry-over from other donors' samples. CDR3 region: CSATRGTSGGMKQYF. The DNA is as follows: TGCAGTGCCACCCGGGGTACTAGCGGGGGTATGAAGCAGTACTTC.